This T cell receptor beta chain was captured in a study of control samples from healthy donors and cancer patients. The CDR3 extends over 15 amino acids. V gave up 6 bases and J gave up 1 base; unmatched junction bases: 7. CDR1 and CDR2 (germline): LGHDT, YNNKEL (reference sequence). TCRdb's table, derived via immunoSEQ multiplex PCR, lists solely in-frame clones and lacks some. This sample has approximately 140,000 clones, with about 89% found just once. The receptor comes from a man in his late teens or twenties in good health. The source material was blood. The chain recombines TRBV3-1 (or the pseudogene TRBV3-2) with TRBJ2-7, with 9 bases identical to TRBD1. CDR3 sequence (DNA): TGTGCCAGCAGTCCGGGACAGGGCCCGTCCTACGAGCAGTACTTC. Protein product: CASSPGQGPSYEQYF.